This T cell receptor (beta chain) was captured in a study of cytomegalovirus exposure and HLA in healthy donors. Study findings and constraints: The authors enumerated some 170 TCR beta chains as linked to cytomegalovirus. A previous analysis found most TCR beta V segments productive roughly 87% or roughly 30% of the time. Sequence variants that were highly shared formed a cluster that was likely a sequencing artifact.

For this clone: The target antigen is unknown.

The study sampled nominally healthy donors, though unrecorded immune exposures were likely. Use of 60 Vbeta and 13 Jbeta primers characterized the PCR. Here immunoSEQ multiplex PCR was the method, and the copy in TCRdb shows in-frame clones only, minus some. This repertoire shows 100,000 to 150,000 clones, approximately 80% found once; its top ten account for around 1.6%. J was trimmed by 4 bases and V by 3 bases; bases with no gene match: 1. This CDR3 is built from 13 residues. The germline V gene encodes CDR1 SGHDT and CDR2 YYEEEE. The sample consisted of PBMCs. The J gene is TRBJ1-2, the V gene TRBV5-6, with TRBD1 identical over 9 bases. This TCR was sampled from a female donor in good health and CMV-seronegative. CDR3 DNA: TGTGCCAGCAGCTCGGGACAGGGCTATGGCTACACCTTC. Translated: CASSSGQGYGYTF.